The 29 T cell receptor beta chains presented below share a single source sample, sequenced in a study of blood T cell repertoires in COVID-19. Generated by immunoSEQ multiplex PCR, the TCRdb table keeps only in-frame clones and is missing some. The sample lists about 200,000 clones; approximately 86% were seen once. The sequenced sample consisted of PBMCs or T cells enriched from blood (not recorded which). The source of these receptors is a woman aged 40 to 50 with acute COVID-19.

This clone was found a few times. The chain is built from TRBV9 and TRBJ2-3; maybe TRBD2 (5 bases). The CDR3 contains 16 residues. V lost 3 bases and J lost 0, with 14 bases in between. Germline lookup yields CDR1 SGDLS and CDR2 YYNGEE. Here the CDR3 reads CASSAQERGSTDTQYF. The CDR3 bases are TGTGCCAGCAGCGCCCAGGAACGGGGAAGCACAGATACGCAGTATTTT. The full variable domain, in which reference TRBV9 and TRBJ2-3 provide the parts outside the CDR3, is DSGVTQTPKHLITATGQRVTLRCSPRSGDLSVYWYQQSLDQGLQFLIQYYNGEERAKGNILERFSAQQFPDLHSELNLSSLELGDSALYFCASSAQERGSTDTQYFGPGTRLTVL.

V usage is TRBV7-9 and J usage is TRBJ1-1, with TRBD1 matching 7 bases. Germline V gene lookup returns CDR1 SEHNR and CDR2 FQNEAQ (reference sequence). The V and J ends lost 5 bases and 2 bases, in that order; junction bases with no gene match: 8. The CDR3 is 15 amino acids. The CDR3, as DNA: TGTGCCAGCAGCCTCGGGACAGCCGGAAACACTGAAGCTTTCTTT. This encodes CASSLGTAGNTEAFF. Variable domain in full (rest from reference TRBV7-9 and TRBJ1-1): DTGVSQNPRHKITKRGQNVTFRCDPISEHNRLYWYRQTLGQGPEFLTYFQNEAQLEKSRLLSDRFSAERPKGSFSTLEIQRTEQGDSAMYLCASSLGTAGNTEAFFGQGTRLTVV.

The CDR3 loop reads CASKSAPAGQGLQPQHF. CDR3 DNA sequence: TGTGCCAGTAAGTCGGCCCCGGCGGGACAGGGCCTTCAGCCCCAGCATTTT. The chain is built from TRBV19 and TRBJ1-5; the match to TRBD1 covers 9 bases. With V trimmed by 7 bases and J by 6 bases, 16 bases remained unmatched. In germline, CDR1 is LNHDA, CDR2 SQIVND (reference sequence). CDR3 length: 17 amino acids. The variable domain in full, completed from reference TRBV19 and TRBJ1-5, reads DGGITQSPKYLFRKEGQNVTLSCEQNLNHDAMYWYRQDPGQGLRLIYYSQIVNDFQKGDIAEGYSVSREKKESFPLTVTSAQKNPTAFYLCASKSAPAGQGLQPQHFGDGTRLSIL.

This chain links TRBV11-3 with TRBJ2-7; 7 bases fit TRBD2. The CDR3 has 15 amino acids. Germline-derived CDR1 and CDR2 are SGHNT and YENEEA. The V gene end was trimmed by 4 bases and the J gene end by 4 bases; junction bases not matched to a gene: 10. CDR3 sequence reads: CASSSLAGTYYEQYF. CDR3 sequence (DNA): TGTGCCAGCAGCTCATTAGCGGGCACATATTACGAGCAGTACTTC.

The rearrangement joins TRBV28 to TRBJ2-2; TRBD1 is a possible D gene (8 bases). Germline lookup yields CDR1 MDHEN and CDR2 SYDVKM. Trimming removed 11 bases from V and 5 bases from J, with 24 bases in between. This CDR3 region has 16 residues. The CDR3 nucleotides are TGTGCCGGGGCGGGGGACAGGCCAGGTGGGACCGGGGAGCTGTTTTTT. Translating gives CAGAGDRPGGTGELFF.

The chain combines TRBV28 with TRBJ2-3; 9 positions match TRBD2. V lost 2 bases to trimming and J lost 3 bases; unmatched junction nucleotides: 3. The CDR3 is made up of 15 amino acids. Germline lookup yields CDR1 MDHEN and CDR2 SYDVKM. The CDR3 coding sequence is TGTGCCAGCAGTTTAGCGGGAGGGCTAACAGATACGCAGTATTTT. Protein: CASSLAGGLTDTQYF. Full variable domain (remainder filled in from reference TRBV28 and TRBJ2-3): DVKVTQSSRYLVKRTGEKVFLECVQDMDHENMFWYRQDPGLGLRLIYFSYDVKMKEKGDIPEGYSVSREKKERFSLILESASTNQTSMYLCASSLAGGLTDTQYFGPGTRLTVL.

The chain employs TRBV7-9 and TRBJ2-7; 7 bases map to TRBD2. Germline CDR1 is SEHNR and CDR2 is FQNEAQ (reference sequence). The CDR3 covers 16 residues. Trimming cost V 1 base and J 5 bases; bases outside gene matches: 11. CDR3 region: CASSLGGGAGMDEQYF. Here the CDR3 DNA reads TGTGCCAGCAGCTTAGGGGGTGGAGCGGGGATGGACGAGCAGTACTTC.

The table lists this clone with a few counts. This sequence joins TRBV20-1 and TRBJ2-7; the D is unclear. Trimming pared 7 bases from V and 6 bases from J, leaving 10 bases between. CDR1 is DFQATT, CDR2 SNEGSKA, per germline (reference sequence). The CDR3 length is 10 residues. CDR3 bases: TGCAGTGAAACAAGAAGCGAGCAGTACTTC. Protein: CSETRSEQYF.

The V and J genes are TRBV10-1 and TRBJ2-1; the match to TRBD1 covers 9 bases. The V gene's germline CDR1 is WNHNN and CDR2 SYGVQD (reference sequence). The CDR3 runs 20 residues. V dropped 9 bases and J dropped 1; count of bases not matched to a gene: 22. The CDR3 loop is CARLLTQRGTGKGSYNEQFF. In DNA, the CDR3 is TGCGCCAGACTACTGACGCAGCGCGGGACAGGGAAGGGGTCCTACAATGAGCAGTTCTTC.

The genes are TRBV3-1 (or the pseudogene TRBV3-2) and TRBJ1-2, with D hard to call. This CDR3 region has 13 residues. Trimming took 0 bases from V and 4 from J, leaving 6 bases between them. Germline values: CDR1 LGHDT, CDR2 YNNKEL (reference sequence). CDR3: CASSQDSSYGYTF. The CDR3 DNA reads TGTGCCAGCAGCCAAGACAGTTCCTATGGCTACACCTTC.

The V gene is TRBV27, the J gene TRBJ1-1; a possible D gene is TRBD1 (6 bases). This CDR3 region has 13 residues. Germline assignment: CDR1 MNHEY and CDR2 SMNVEV (reference sequence). Trimming took 4 bases from V and 10 from J, leaving 16 bases between them. CDR3: CASSSTGGSGAFF. As DNA, the CDR3 is TGTGCCAGCAGTTCGACAGGCGGATCGGGAGCTTTCTTT.

V is TRBV28 and J is TRBJ1-5, with a weak D call TRBD1 (6 bases). The germline CDR1 and CDR2 sequences are MDHEN and SYDVKM. V was cut by 10 bases and J by 2 bases, with 15 bases left in between. The CDR3 totals 14 residues. This CDR3 reads CATSQGQRNQPQHF. The CDR3 nucleotides are TGTGCCACCTCCCAGGGGCAACGCAATCAGCCCCAGCATTTT.

V and J are TRBV28 and TRBJ2-5, with 11 bases lining up with TRBD2. CDR1 MDHEN and CDR2 SYDVKM come from the germline V gene. V gave up 5 bases and J gave up 2 bases; unmatched junction bases: 7. The CDR3 is made up of 16 amino acids. CDR3 region: CASSQGLAGLQETQYF. CDR3 in DNA: TGTGCCAGCAGTCAAGGACTAGCGGGCCTACAAGAGACCCAGTACTTC.

V gene TRBV28 combines with J gene TRBJ1-5; D may be TRBD1 (5 bases). V shed 5 bases and J shed 0 bases, with 17 bases lying between them. The germline CDR1 and CDR2 sequences are MDHEN and SYDVKM. CDR3 length: 17 residues. The DNA for the CDR3 is TGTGCCAGCAGTGGCCCGGCGGGGGGGGATAGCAATCAGCCCCAGCATTTT. This gives the protein CASSGPAGGDSNQPQHF.

The chain uses TRBV2 and TRBJ1-6; 11 bases align to TRBD1. Germline V lookup: CDR1 SNHLY, CDR2 FYNNEI. Trimming cost V 5 bases and J 9 bases; bases outside gene matches: 6. The CDR3 is 15 amino acids. The CDR3 loop is CASSPGQGVSSPLHF. CDR3 nucleotides: TGTGCCAGCAGTCCGGGACAGGGGGTTAGTTCACCCCTCCACTTT.

J is TRBJ2-1 and V is TRBV4-1; 9 bases match TRBD1. This CDR3 has 18 amino acids. The germline CDR1 and CDR2 sequences are MGHRA and YSYEKL. The V gene end was trimmed by 2 bases and the J gene end by 3 bases; junction bases not matched to a gene: 11. This CDR3 reads CASSQLQSRGQGYNEQFF. DNA for the CDR3: TGCGCCAGCAGCCAACTCCAAAGCAGGGGACAGGGCTACAATGAGCAGTTCTTC.

The chain employs TRBV3-1 (or the pseudogene TRBV3-2) and TRBJ1-2; 7 nucleotides agree with TRBD1. With V trimmed by 4 bases and J by 4 bases, 9 bases remained unmatched. This CDR3 has 15 residues. Germline-derived CDR1 and CDR2 are LGHDT and YNNKEL (reference sequence). The CDR3 nucleotides are TGTGCCAGCAGCCCCGGGACAGAATATTTCTATGGCTACACCTTC. Encoded protein: CASSPGTEYFYGYTF.

The J gene is TRBJ1-1, the V gene TRBV29-1, with 8 bases lining up with TRBD1. V was pared by 6 bases and J by 5 bases, with 29 bases of the junction left unmatched. The CDR3 runs to 20 residues. The germline CDR1 and CDR2 sequences are SQVTM and ANQGSEA. The CDR3 is CSVNGGAGGDNINGWTEAFF. CDR3 in DNA: TGCAGCGTGAATGGGGGAGCAGGGGGCGATAATATCAACGGCTGGACTGAAGCTTTCTTT. Looking up the rest from reference TRBV29-1 and TRBJ1-1 gives the full variable domain: SAVISQKPSRDICQRGTSLTIQCQVDSQVTMMFWYRQQPGQSLTLIATANQGSEATYESGFVIDKFPISRPNLTFSTLTVSNMSPEDSSIYLCSVNGGAGGDNINGWTEAFFGQGTRLTVV.

The CDR3 region is CASRITTPGIDTQYF. CDR3 bases: TGTGCCAGCAGGATCACGACCCCGGGGATAGATACGCAGTATTTT. The rearrangement joins TRBV28 to TRBJ2-3; perhaps TRBD2 as D (5 bases). The CDR3 loop spans 15 amino acids. V dropped 6 bases and J dropped 5 bases, with 18 bases sitting between them. The germline gives CDR1 MDHEN, CDR2 SYDVKM.

The V call is TRBV6-6, the J call TRBJ2-7; possible D gene TRBD1, 5 bases. Germline V gene lookup returns CDR1 MNHNY and CDR2 SVGAGI (reference sequence). This CDR3 spans 11 amino acids. Trimming removed 9 bases from V and 2 bases from J, with 8 bases in between. CDR3 nucleotide sequence: TGTGCCAGTCAGGGTCCCTACGAGCAGTACTTC. Its protein is CASQGPYEQYF.

CDR3 DNA: TGCGCCAGCAGCGTCCCGGGACTAGCGGCCAATGAGCAGTTCTTC. Amino acid sequence: CASSVPGLAANEQFF. The chain couples TRBV5-1 to TRBJ2-1; 11 nucleotides agree with TRBD2. This CDR3 is 15 amino acids long. Germline V gives CDR1 SGHRS, CDR2 YFSETQ. After removal of 4 bases from V and 6 bases from J, the junction contained 6 bases not matched to a gene.

CDR3 in amino acids: CASSVRRGETQYF. For the CDR3, the DNA is TGTGCCAGCAGTGTACGCAGGGGAGAGACCCAGTACTTC. The chain employs TRBV12-3 or TRBV12-4 and TRBJ2-5; tentative D call: TRBD1 (6 bases). The CDR3 has 13 amino acids. V dropped 5 bases and J dropped 4 bases, with 11 bases sitting between them.

This clone came up a few times. This chain joins TRBV30 and TRBJ1-6; TRBD1 matches at 8 bases. Looked up from germline, CDR1 is GTSNPN and CDR2 is SVGIG (reference sequence). With V trimmed by 4 bases and J by 7 bases, 6 bases remained unmatched. The CDR3 extends over 14 amino acids. The CDR3 region is CAWNIQGVNSPLHF. CDR3 in DNA: TGTGCCTGGAATATACAGGGGGTCAATTCACCCCTCCACTTT.

This rearrangement joins TRBV6-2 or TRBV6-3 to TRBJ1-3; no clear D gene. Trimming removed 2 bases at V and 0 bases at J, with 11 bases between. CDR1 and CDR2 (germline): MNHEY, SVGEGT. This CDR3 spans 16 amino acids. This CDR3 is CASSYRRTSSGNTIYF. The CDR3 nucleotides are TGTGCCAGCAGTTACCGGAGAACGAGCTCTGGAAACACCATATATTTT.

The chain is built from TRBV5-1 and TRBJ1-2; D may be TRBD1 (6 bases). V lost 0 bases and J lost 7, with 16 bases in between. Germline V CDR1 and CDR2: SGHRS, YFSETQ. The CDR3 is made up of 15 amino acids. The CDR3 loop reads CASSLGGQRGSGYTF. In nucleotides, the CDR3 is TGCGCCAGCAGCTTGGGGGGACAAAGGGGCTCTGGCTACACCTTC.

The chain carries TRBV7-9 and TRBJ2-5; D is possibly TRBD1 (6 bases). The CDR3 runs 11 residues. Germline V gene sequence: CDR1 SEHNR, CDR2 FQNEAQ (reference sequence). The V end lost 6 bases, the J end lost 5 bases, and 7 bases lay between the germline ends. The CDR3 here is CASSGQETQYF. The CDR3 bases are TGTGCCAGCAGTGGACAGGAGACCCAGTACTTC.

This chain uses TRBV11-3 with TRBJ2-3; D might be TRBD2 (5 bases). Trimming took 5 bases from V and 0 from J, leaving 18 bases between them. The germline CDR1 and CDR2 sequences are SGHNT and YENEEA. This CDR3 has 17 residues. The CDR3, as DNA: TGTGCCAGCAGCAACCGAGATCTCAGCGGCAGCACAGATACGCAGTATTTT. Translating gives CASSNRDLSGSTDTQYF.

The chain combines TRBV27 with TRBJ2-7; TRBD1 might be the D (5 bases). The V gene lost 2 bases and the J gene lost 3 bases, with 11 bases spanning the gap. Germline CDR1 is MNHEY and CDR2 is SMNVEV (reference sequence). CDR3 length: 14 amino acids. The CDR3 protein is CASSLDRTSYEQYF. Here the CDR3 DNA reads TGTGCCAGCAGTTTAGATAGGACAAGCTACGAGCAGTACTTC.

The chain employs TRBV19 and TRBJ2-5; 8 bases are shared with TRBD1. CDR3 size: 15 residues. CDR1 is LNHDA and CDR2 is SQIVND in the germline V gene (reference sequence). Germline trimming cut 6 bases from V and 2 bases from J; bases unmatched to any gene: 8. The CDR3 bases are TGTGCCAGTAGCCTCGACAGGGGTGGGCAAGAGACCCAGTACTTC. Its translation: CASSLDRGGQETQYF.